This passage covers 16 T cell receptor beta chains from one sample sequenced in a study of T cells expressing NK-cell markers. TCRdb re-called the 5' RACE reads; every CDR3 protein appears as one record, without DNA. Its listing shows around 260,000 distinct CDR3 sequences. Material: blood T cells: a sorted CD56 or NKG2C T cell subset, CD4+ or CD8+ T cells, or bulk PBMC T cells (not recorded which). The receptors derive from a woman aged 18-69 years in good health.

The rearrangement joins TRBV6-2 or TRBV6-3 to TRBJ2-2; the D call of TRBD2 rests on TCRdb alone, since no DNA is present to check it. Germline V gives CDR1 MNHEY, CDR2 SVGEGT. This CDR3 spans 14 amino acids. CDR3: CASSQPSYTGELFF.

The CDR3 is CASSLGKTSGGAGNEQFF. This sequence joins TRBV12-3 or TRBV12-4 and TRBJ2-1; TCRdb reports TRBD2, a call that lacks DNA to check it against. The CDR3 contains 18 residues.

The chain combines TRBV6-2 or TRBV6-3 with TRBJ2-1; TCRdb gives TRBD2 as the D gene, but with no DNA this cannot be confirmed. The CDR3 totals 16 residues. Germline loops: CDR1 MNHEY, CDR2 SVGEGT. CDR3 amino acids: CASFLTSGKPYNEQFF.

J is TRBJ1-1 and V is TRBV7-9; the TCRdb D gene call, TRBD1, has no DNA to confirm it. This CDR3 region has 16 residues. Germline-derived CDR1 and CDR2 are SEHNR and FQNEAQ (reference sequence). The chain's CDR3 is CASSLARQVANTEAFF.

The V call is TRBV12-3 or TRBV12-4, the J call TRBJ1-2; TCRdb outputs TRBD1, but without DNA this stays unchecked. This CDR3 has 14 amino acids. This CDR3 reads CASNQQGGAGGYTF.

The chain joins TRBV20-1 to TRBJ2-2; TCRdb's D call, TRBD2, is unchecked because there is no DNA. The CDR3 contains 13 residues. Germline assignment: CDR1 DFQATT and CDR2 SNEGSKA (reference sequence). This chain's CDR3 is CSAPAGYTGELFF.

The V gene is TRBV7-9, the J gene TRBJ2-1; TCRdb gives TRBD2 as the D gene, but with no DNA this cannot be confirmed. This CDR3 is built from 17 residues. Germline CDR1 reads SEHNR; CDR2 reads FQNEAQ (reference sequence). The CDR3 region is CASSFGTSGPRLYEQFF.

CDR3 sequence: CASSLASTGGRGPEQYF. The chain is built from TRBV12-3 or TRBV12-4 and TRBJ2-7; with no DNA, the TCRdb D assignment of TRBD1 cannot be verified. The CDR3 contains 17 residues.

J is TRBJ2-2 and V is TRBV4-1; absent DNA, TCRdb's TRBD2 call cannot be checked. The CDR3 runs to 17 residues. Per germline, CDR1 MGHRA and CDR2 YSYEKL. CDR3 sequence: CASSQEGRGAIPGELFF.

The J gene is TRBJ1-3, the V gene TRBV2. This CDR3 comprises 13 residues. CDR1 SNHLY and CDR2 FYNNEI come from the germline V gene. The CDR3: CASSGNTGNTIYF.

Here the CDR3 reads CASSLADFSYNEQFF. The gene calls are TRBV5-1 and TRBJ2-1. The CDR3 runs 15 residues. Germline V lookup: CDR1 SGHRS, CDR2 YFSETQ.

The chain recombines TRBV18 with TRBJ1-4; the D call of TRBD1 rests on TCRdb alone, since no DNA is present to check it. Looked up from germline, CDR1 is KGHSH and CDR2 is LQKENI. The CDR3 extends over 15 amino acids. CDR3 region: CASSPRQAKNEKLFF.

The chain recombines TRBV5-1 with TRBJ2-5; TCRdb picks TRBD2, but there is no DNA to check that call. CDR1 and CDR2 from the germline V gene are SGHRS and YFSETQ. This CDR3 has 14 amino acids. This CDR3 is CASSTQRAGETQYF. The whole variable domain, remainder taken from reference TRBV5-1 and TRBJ2-5, is KAGVTQTPRYLIKTRGQQVTLSCSPISGHRSVSWYQQTPGQGLQFLFEYFSETQRNKGNFPGRFSGRQFSNSRSEMNVSTLELGDSALYLCASSTQRAGETQYFGPGTRLLVL.

The chain is built from TRBV7-2 and TRBJ1-1. Per the germline V gene, CDR1 is SGHTA and CDR2 is FQGNSA. This CDR3 spans 14 amino acids. The CDR3 spells CASSLGWVNTEAFF.

CDR3 protein: CASSYAVKGQPQHF. V and J are TRBV6-2 or TRBV6-3 and TRBJ1-5. Germline V gene lookup returns CDR1 MNHEY and CDR2 SVGEGT. The CDR3 sequence is 14 residues long.

The genes are TRBV4-3 and TRBJ1-4. There are 18 residues in the CDR3. In germline, CDR1 is LGHNA, CDR2 YSLEER. CDR3 amino acids: CASSQDVHWGATNEKLFF.